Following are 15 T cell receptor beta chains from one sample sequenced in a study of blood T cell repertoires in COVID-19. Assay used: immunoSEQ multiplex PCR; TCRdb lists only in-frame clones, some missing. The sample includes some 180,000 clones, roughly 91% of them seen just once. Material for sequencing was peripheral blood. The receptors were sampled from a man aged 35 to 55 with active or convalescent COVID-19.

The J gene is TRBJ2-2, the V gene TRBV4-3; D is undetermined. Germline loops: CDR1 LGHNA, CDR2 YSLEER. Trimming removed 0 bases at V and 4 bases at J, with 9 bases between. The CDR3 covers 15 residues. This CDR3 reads CASSQDSVVTGELFF. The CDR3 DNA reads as TGCGCCAGCAGCCAAGATTCGGTGGTCACCGGGGAGCTGTTTTTT.

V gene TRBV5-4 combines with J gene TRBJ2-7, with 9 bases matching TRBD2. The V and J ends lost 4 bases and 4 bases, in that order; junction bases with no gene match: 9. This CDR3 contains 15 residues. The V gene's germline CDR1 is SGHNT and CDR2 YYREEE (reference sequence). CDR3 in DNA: TGTGCCAGCAGCGAGATTGGGCGGGGGGGATACGAGCAGTACTTC. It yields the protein CASSEIGRGGYEQYF.

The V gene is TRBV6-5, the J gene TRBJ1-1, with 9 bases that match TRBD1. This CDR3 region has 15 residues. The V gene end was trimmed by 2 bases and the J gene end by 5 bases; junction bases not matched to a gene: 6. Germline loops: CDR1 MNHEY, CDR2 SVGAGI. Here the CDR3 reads CASSYRTGVGTEAFF. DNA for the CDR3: TGTGCCAGCAGTTACCGGACAGGGGTCGGGACTGAAGCTTTCTTT.

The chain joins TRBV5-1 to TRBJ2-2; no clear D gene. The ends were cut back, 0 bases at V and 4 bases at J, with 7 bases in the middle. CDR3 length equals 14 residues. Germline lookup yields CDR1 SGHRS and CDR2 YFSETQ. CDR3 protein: CASSLALSTGELFF. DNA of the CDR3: TGCGCCAGCAGCTTGGCTCTGAGCACCGGGGAGCTGTTTTTT.

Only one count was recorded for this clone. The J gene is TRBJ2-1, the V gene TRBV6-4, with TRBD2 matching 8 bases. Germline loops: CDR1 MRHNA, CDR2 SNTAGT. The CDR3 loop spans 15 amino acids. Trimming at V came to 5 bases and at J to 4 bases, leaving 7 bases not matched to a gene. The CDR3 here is CASSPAGEPYNEQFF. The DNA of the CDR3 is TGTGCCAGCAGTCCAGCGGGGGAACCTTACAATGAGCAGTTCTTC.

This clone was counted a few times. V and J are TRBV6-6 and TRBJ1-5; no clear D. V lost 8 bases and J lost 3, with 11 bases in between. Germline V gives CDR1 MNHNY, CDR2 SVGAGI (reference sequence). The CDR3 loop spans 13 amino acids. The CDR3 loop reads CASERALNQPQHF. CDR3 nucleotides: TGTGCCAGCGAGCGGGCACTCAATCAGCCCCAGCATTTT.

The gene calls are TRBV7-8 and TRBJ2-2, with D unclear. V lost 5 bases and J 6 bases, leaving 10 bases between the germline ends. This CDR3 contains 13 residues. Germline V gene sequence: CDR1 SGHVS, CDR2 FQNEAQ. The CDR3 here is CASSLVSPGELFF. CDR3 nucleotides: TGTGCCAGCAGCCTAGTTAGCCCCGGGGAGCTGTTTTTT.

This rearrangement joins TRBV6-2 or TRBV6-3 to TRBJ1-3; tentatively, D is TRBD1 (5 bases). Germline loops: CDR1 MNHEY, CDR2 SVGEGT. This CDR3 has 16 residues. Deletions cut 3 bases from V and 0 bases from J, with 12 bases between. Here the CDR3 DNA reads TGTGCCAGCAGTTATTTTGACAGCCGCTCTGGAAACACCATATATTTT. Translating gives CASSYFDSRSGNTIYF.

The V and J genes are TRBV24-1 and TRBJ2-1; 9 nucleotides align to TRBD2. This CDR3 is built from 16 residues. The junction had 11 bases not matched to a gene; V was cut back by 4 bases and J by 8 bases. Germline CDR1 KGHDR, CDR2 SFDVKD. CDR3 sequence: CATSEPSGTSLHEQFF. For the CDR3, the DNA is TGTGCCACCAGTGAACCGTCCGGGACTAGCCTCCATGAGCAGTTCTTC.

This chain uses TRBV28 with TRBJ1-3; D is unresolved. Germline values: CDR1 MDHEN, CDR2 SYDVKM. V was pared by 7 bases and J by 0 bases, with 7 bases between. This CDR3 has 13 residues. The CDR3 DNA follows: TGTGCCAGCATCGTTAGCTCTGGAAACACCATATATTTT. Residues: CASIVSSGNTIYF.

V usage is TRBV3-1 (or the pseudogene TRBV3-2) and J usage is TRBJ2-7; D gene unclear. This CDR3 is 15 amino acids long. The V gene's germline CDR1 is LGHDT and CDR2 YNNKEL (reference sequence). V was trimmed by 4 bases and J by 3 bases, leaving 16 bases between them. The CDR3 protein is CASSRASPVNYEQYF. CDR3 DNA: TGTGCCAGCAGCCGCGCTTCACCGGTAAACTACGAGCAGTACTTC.

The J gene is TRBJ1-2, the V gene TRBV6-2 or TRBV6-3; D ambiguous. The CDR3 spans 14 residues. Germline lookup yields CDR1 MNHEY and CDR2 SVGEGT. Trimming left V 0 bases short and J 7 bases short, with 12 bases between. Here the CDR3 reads CASSYSLGGIGYTF. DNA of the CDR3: TGTGCCAGCAGTTACTCCTTGGGAGGGATTGGCTACACCTTC.

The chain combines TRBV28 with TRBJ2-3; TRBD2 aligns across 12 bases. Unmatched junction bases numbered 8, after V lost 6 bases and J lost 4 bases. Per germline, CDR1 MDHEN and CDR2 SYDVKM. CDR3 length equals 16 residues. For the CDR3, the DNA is TGTGCCAGCAGCTCTAGCGGGAGGGCCATTGCAGATACGCAGTATTTT. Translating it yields CASSSSGRAIADTQYF.

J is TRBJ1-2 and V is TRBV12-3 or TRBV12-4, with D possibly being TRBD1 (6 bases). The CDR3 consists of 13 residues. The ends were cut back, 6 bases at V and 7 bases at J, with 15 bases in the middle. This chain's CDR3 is CASRPRGKVGYTF. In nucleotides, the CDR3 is TGTGCCAGCAGACCCAGGGGAAAGGTTGGCTACACCTTC.

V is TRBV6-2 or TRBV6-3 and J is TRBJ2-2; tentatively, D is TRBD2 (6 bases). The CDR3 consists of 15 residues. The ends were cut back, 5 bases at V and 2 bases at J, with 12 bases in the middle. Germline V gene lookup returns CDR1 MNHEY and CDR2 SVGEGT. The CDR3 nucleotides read TGTGCCAGCAGTCCGGGACTGTTCAACACCGGGGAGCTGTTTTTT. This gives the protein CASSPGLFNTGELFF.